The text below deals with one T cell receptor beta chain. This sample is part of a study of OX40 agonist ivuxolimab in advanced cancers. Study details: Patients were treated with ivuxolimab, an agonistic anti-OX40 (CD134) antibody. Cancers in dose escalation were hepatocellular, melanoma, renal cell and head and neck.

The V gene lost 0 bases and the J gene lost 7 bases, with 7 bases spanning the gap. The CDR3 runs to 13 residues. Germline-derived CDR1 and CDR2 are MNHEY and SMNVEV (reference sequence). Clones were sequenced by immunoSEQ multiplex PCR, and TCRdb holds only the in-frame ones, with some missing. The sample carries roughly 86,000 clones, roughly 92% recorded once. On cycle 4 day 1 and cycle 7 day 1, as well as at baseline, blood was sampled. The rearrangement joins TRBV27 to TRBJ1-5; no firm D call. The sequencing here drew on CD4+ or CD8+ T cells sorted from blood, taken in a trial of the OX40 agonist ivuxolimab. This TCR was recovered from an adult with an advanced solid tumor such as melanoma, head and neck, liver or kidney cancer. The CDR3 protein is CASSLSPIQPQHF. CDR3 sequence (DNA): TGTGCCAGCAGTTTATCGCCGATCCAGCCCCAGCATTTT.